This T cell receptor (beta chain) was captured in a study of T cells in Graves' hyperthyroidism and ophthalmopathy. Study-level results: A model built on 13 V-J features separated ophthalmopathy from stable hyperthyroidism. In validation, the model predicted ophthalmopathy. These predictions came a median about 6.5 months before onset.

This clonotype was observed many times. Its matching antigen is unknown. Amplified TCR beta CDR3 regions derived from RNA transcripts. The HTBI primer set served for first-round RT-PCR of the TCR CDR3. One entry per CDR3 protein results from TCRdb running MiXCR on the multiplex PCR reads. The sample includes roughly 360,000 distinct CDR3 sequences, about 14% of them seen just once. This CDR3 is built from 18 residues. After removal of 6 bases from V and 1 base from J, the junction contained 11 bases not matched to a gene. Germline V lookup: CDR1 MDHEN, CDR2 SYDVKM. Uncontrolled infection, other autoimmune disease, pregnancy or lactation excluded patients.

This chain connects TRBV28 to TRBJ1-5; 11 nucleotides align to TRBD1. The sequenced material came from blood. The clonotype was recovered from a man between 25 and 39 years old with Graves' hyperthyroidism that later progressed to Graves' ophthalmopathy. The CDR3 reads CASRSAGTGGFSNQPQHF. DNA for the CDR3: TGTGCCAGCAGGTCGGCCGGGACAGGGGGGTTCAGCAATCAGCCCCAGCATTTT.